Listed here are 3 T cell receptor beta chains from one sample, sequenced in a study of shared clonotypes between healthy human individuals. Profiled with immunoSEQ multiplex PCR; TCRdb holds only in-frame clones, not every one. The data hold under 2.5 million clones, with roughly 92% observed a single time. Sequencing was performed on naive CD4+ T cells from PBMCs. The subset: CD45RA+ positively selected. These receptors came from a man between 18 and 29 years old in good health. Some clones in this sample may be carry-over from other donors' samples.

The chain is built from TRBV5-1 and TRBJ2-1; possible D gene TRBD2, 5 bases. From germline, CDR1 is SGHRS and CDR2 YFSETQ. V lost 0 bases and J lost 7, with 17 bases in between. There are 16 residues in the CDR3. CDR3 region: CASSLGPPPGRNEQFF. In DNA, the CDR3 is TGCGCCAGCAGCTTGGGACCACCACCGGGAAGGAATGAGCAGTTCTTC.

This clone turned up a few times. The chain couples TRBV30 to TRBJ1-2, with 8 bases identical to TRBD1. This CDR3 comprises 13 residues. Germline CDR1 is GTSNPN and CDR2 is SVGIG (reference sequence). The CDR3 region has the DNA TGTGCAGGGAGACCGGACAGGGTTCGCGGCTACACCTTC. Translated: CAGRPDRVRGYTF.

J is TRBJ1-3 and V is TRBV5-1; D not certain. The germline CDR1 and CDR2 sequences are SGHRS and YFSETQ. The CDR3 is 15 residues long. Trimming stripped 5 bases from V and 6 bases from J, with 18 bases between. The CDR3 region is CASRPGRSDINTIYF. The CDR3 bases are TGCGCCAGCAGACCAGGACGCTCCGATATAAACACCATATATTTT.